This T cell receptor beta chain was sequenced for a study of blood T cell repertoires in COVID-19. Self-reported history from a screening survey and questionnaire set each donor's cohort. Profiling relied on immunoSEQ multiplex PCR, and the TCRdb table lists in-frame clones only, not all of them. Of fewer than 250,000 clones listed, roughly 86% were seen once; the top ten hold just over 2.5%. The CDR3 extends over 15 amino acids. The V gene's germline CDR1 is SGHDT and CDR2 YYEEEE. V gave up 0 bases and J gave up 4 bases; unmatched junction bases: 3. The sequenced sample was PBMCs or T cells enriched from blood (not recorded which). The sequence derives from a woman in her thirties with acute COVID-19. The J gene is TRBJ1-2, the V gene TRBV5-6; TRBD1 matches 10 bases. CDR3 sequence reads: CASSLGQGAFYGYTF. Written as DNA, the CDR3 is TGTGCCAGCAGCTTGGGACAGGGGGCGTTCTATGGCTACACCTTC.